This T cell receptor beta chain originates from a study of T cell responses to AZD1222 COVID-19 vaccine. Study background: Second doses were pooled across both intervals (about 4 or about 12 weeks). Broader study findings: CD4 TCRs covered the whole spike, strongest at regions 160-218 and 743-854. No repertoire was sampled before or during the peak T cell response, only after it. Most donors were white British and more were female, and clonal diversity was possibly underestimated.

For this clone: The target antigen is unknown.

The CDR3 consists of 13 residues. Germline CDR1 reads ENHRY; CDR2 reads SYGVKD. The ends were cut back, 11 bases at V and 6 bases at J, with 17 bases in the middle. Here immunoSEQ multiplex PCR was the method, and the copy in TCRdb shows in-frame clones only, minus some. The sample has about 150,000 clones, about nine tenths seen once; the top ten hold less than 2%. J is TRBJ2-1 and V is TRBV10-3, with D maybe TRBD2 (7 bases). This material consisted of peripheral blood, taken on day 0 of AZD1222 vaccination. The receptor's source is an adult in good health. Written as DNA, the CDR3 is TGTGCCGCAGGGGCTAGCGGTAGCAATGAGCAGTTCTTC. This gives the protein CAAGASGSNEQFF.